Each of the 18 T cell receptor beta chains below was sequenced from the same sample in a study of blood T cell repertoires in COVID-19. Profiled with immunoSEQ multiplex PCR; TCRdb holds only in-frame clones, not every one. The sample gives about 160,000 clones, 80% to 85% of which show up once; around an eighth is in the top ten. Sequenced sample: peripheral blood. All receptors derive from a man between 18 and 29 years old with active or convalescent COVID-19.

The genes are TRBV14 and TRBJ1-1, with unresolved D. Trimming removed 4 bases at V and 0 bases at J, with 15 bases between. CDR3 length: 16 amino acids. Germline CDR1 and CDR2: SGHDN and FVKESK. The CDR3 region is CASSPRLGRVNTEAFF. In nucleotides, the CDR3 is TGTGCCAGCAGCCCCCGCTTAGGGAGGGTGAACACTGAAGCTTTCTTT.

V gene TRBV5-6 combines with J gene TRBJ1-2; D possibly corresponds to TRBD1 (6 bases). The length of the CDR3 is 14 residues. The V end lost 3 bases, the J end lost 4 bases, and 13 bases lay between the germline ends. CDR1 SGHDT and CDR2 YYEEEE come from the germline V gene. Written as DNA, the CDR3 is TGTGCCAGCAGCTCCCAGGGGCCAGGCTATGGCTACACCTTC. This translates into CASSSQGPGYGYTF.

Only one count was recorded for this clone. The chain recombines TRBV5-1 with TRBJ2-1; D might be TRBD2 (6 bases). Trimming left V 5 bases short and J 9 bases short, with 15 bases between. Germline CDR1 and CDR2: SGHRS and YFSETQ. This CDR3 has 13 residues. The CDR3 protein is CASRMGEESEQFF. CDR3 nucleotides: TGCGCCAGCAGAATGGGGGAGGAGAGTGAGCAGTTCTTC.

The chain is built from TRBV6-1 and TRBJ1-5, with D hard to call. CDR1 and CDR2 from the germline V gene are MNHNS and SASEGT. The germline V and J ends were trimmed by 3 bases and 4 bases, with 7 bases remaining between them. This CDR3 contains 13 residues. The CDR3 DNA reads TGTGCCAGCAGTGAGCAGATTAATCAGCCCCAGCATTTT. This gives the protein CASSEQINQPQHF.

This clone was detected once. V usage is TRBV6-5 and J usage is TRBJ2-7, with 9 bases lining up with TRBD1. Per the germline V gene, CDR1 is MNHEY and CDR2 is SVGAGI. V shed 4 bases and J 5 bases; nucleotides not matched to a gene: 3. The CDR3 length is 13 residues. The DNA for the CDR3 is TGTGCCAGCAGTTCGTGGACAGGGGACGAGCAGTACTTC. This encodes CASSSWTGDEQYF.

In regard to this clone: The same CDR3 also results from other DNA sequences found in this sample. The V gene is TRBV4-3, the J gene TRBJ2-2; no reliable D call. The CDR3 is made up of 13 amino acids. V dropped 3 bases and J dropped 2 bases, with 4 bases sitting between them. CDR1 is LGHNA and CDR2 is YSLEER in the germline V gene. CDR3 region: CASSQRNTGELFF. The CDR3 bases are TGCGCCAGCAGCCAGAGAAACACCGGGGAGCTGTTTTTT.

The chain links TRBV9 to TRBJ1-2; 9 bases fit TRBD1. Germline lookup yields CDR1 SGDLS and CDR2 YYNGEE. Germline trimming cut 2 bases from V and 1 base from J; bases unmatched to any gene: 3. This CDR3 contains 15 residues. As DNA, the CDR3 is TGTGCCAGCAGCGTGAGGGACAGGGATAACTATGGCTACACCTTC. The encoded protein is CASSVRDRDNYGYTF.

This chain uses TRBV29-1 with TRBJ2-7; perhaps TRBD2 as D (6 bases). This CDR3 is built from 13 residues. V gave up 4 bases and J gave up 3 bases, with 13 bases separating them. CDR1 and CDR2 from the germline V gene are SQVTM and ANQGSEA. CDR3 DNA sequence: TGCAGCGTTGCGCGGGATCTTGGCTACGAGCAGTACTTC. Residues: CSVARDLGYEQYF.

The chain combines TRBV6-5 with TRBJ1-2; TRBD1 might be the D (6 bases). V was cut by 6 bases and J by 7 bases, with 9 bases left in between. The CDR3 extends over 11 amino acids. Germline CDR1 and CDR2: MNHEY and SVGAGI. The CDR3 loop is CASRTGPGYTF. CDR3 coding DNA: TGTGCCAGCAGAACAGGGCCTGGCTACACCTTC.

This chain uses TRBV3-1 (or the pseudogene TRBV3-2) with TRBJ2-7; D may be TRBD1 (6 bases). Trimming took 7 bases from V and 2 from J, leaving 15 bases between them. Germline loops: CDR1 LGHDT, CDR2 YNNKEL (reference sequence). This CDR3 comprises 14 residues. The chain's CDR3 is CASTNLDRPYEQYF. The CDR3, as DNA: TGTGCCAGCACCAACTTAGACAGGCCCTACGAGCAGTACTTC.

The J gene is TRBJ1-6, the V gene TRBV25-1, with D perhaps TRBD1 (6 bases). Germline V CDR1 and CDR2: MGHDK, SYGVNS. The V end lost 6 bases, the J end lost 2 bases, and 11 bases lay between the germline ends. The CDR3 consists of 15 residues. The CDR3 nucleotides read TGTGCCAGCAGCCTACAGGGTCCCTATAATTCACCCCTCCACTTT. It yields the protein CASSLQGPYNSPLHF.

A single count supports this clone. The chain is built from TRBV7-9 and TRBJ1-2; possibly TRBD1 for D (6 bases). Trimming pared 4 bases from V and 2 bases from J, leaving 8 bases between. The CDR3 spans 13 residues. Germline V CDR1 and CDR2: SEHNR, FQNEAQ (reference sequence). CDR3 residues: CASSSQGNYGYTF. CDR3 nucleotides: TGTGCCAGCAGCTCCCAGGGGAACTATGGCTACACCTTC. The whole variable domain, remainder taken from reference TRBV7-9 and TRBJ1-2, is DTGVSQNPRHKITKRGQNVTFRCDPISEHNRLYWYRQTLGQGPEFLTYFQNEAQLEKSRLLSDRFSAERPKGSFSTLEIQRTEQGDSAMYLCASSSQGNYGYTFGSGTRLTVV.

CDR3 in amino acids: CASSPSGGSSTDTQYF. The CDR3 DNA reads as TGTGCCAGCAGCCCTAGCGGGGGTTCTAGCACAGATACGCAGTATTTT. The chain combines TRBV6-2 or TRBV6-3 with TRBJ2-3; 10 nucleotides match TRBD2. The CDR3 covers 16 residues. CDR1 MNHEY and CDR2 SVGEGT come from the germline V gene. Trimming took 6 bases from V and 0 from J; bases not matched to a gene: 6.

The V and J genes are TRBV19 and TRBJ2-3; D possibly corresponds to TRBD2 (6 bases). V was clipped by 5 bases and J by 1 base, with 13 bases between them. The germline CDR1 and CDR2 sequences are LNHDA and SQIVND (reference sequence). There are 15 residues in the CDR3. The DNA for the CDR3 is TGTGCCAGTAGTCCAGTAGCGGAGCGCACAGATACGCAGTATTTT. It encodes CASSPVAERTDTQYF.

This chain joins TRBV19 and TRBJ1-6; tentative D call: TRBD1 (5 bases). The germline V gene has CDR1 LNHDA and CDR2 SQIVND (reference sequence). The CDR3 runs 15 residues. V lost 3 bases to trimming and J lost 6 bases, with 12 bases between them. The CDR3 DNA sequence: TGTGCCAGTAGTATCCGCCAGGGAACTAATTCACCCCTCCACTTT. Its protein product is CASSIRQGTNSPLHF.

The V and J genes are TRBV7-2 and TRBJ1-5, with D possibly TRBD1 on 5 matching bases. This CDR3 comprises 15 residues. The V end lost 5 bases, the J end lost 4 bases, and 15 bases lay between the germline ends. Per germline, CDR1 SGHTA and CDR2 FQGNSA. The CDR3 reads CASSPGRGSNQPQHF. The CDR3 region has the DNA TGTGCCAGCAGCCCCGGTAGGGGTTCTAATCAGCCCCAGCATTTT. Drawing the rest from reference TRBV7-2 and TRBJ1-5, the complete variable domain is GAGVSQSPSNKVTEKGKDVELRCDPISGHTALYWYRQSLGQGLEFLIYFQGNSAPDKSGLPSDRFSAERTGGSVSTLTIQRTQQEDSAVYLCASSPGRGSNQPQHFGDGTRLSIL.

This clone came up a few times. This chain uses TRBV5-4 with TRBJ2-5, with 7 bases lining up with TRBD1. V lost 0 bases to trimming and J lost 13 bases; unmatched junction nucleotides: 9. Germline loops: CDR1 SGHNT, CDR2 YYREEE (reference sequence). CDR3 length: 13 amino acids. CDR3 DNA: TGTGCCAGCAGCTTGGATCCGGCAGGACAGGTGTACTTC. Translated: CASSLDPAGQVYF.

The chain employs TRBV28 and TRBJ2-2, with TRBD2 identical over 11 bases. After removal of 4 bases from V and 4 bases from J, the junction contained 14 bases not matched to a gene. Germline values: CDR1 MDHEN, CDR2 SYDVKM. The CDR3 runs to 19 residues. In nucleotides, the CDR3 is TGTGCCAGCAGTTCCGCTAGCGGGAGGACCTTTTTCCCCACCGGGGAGCTGTTTTTT. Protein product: CASSSASGRTFFPTGELFF.